The text below deals with one T cell receptor beta chain. Its matching antigen is unknown. The record originates from a study of T cell responses to AZD1222 COVID-19 vaccine. Findings and limits, study-wide: Increased Spike-specific TCR breadth and depth were observed after two AZD1222 doses. The CD4 TCRs associated with vaccination extended across spike and predominated at 160-218 and 743-854. Regions left unmutated in variants are reportedly the target of nearly half of spike-specific TCRs. Clonal diversity may have been underestimated, and the donors were mostly white British, with more females than males.

Here immunoSEQ multiplex PCR was the method, and the copy in TCRdb shows in-frame clones only, minus some. Here the sample spans about 180,000 clones, around nine tenths being singletons. This CDR3 is 18 amino acids long. Germline loops: CDR1 MDHEN, CDR2 SYDVKM. V was trimmed by 5 bases and J by 2 bases, leaving 19 bases between them. The chain uses TRBV28 and TRBJ2-6; either TRBD1 or TRBD2 may fit D (5 bases each). This specimen consisted of peripheral blood, obtained on day 0 of AZD1222 vaccination. This TCR was sampled from an adult in good health. CDR3 sequence: CASSHLDGDGPGANVLTF. The CDR3, as DNA: TGTGCCAGCAGTCACTTGGACGGGGACGGGCCTGGGGCCAACGTCCTGACTTTC.